These T cell receptor beta chains were read from a single sample in a study of shared clonotypes between healthy human individuals. Libraries were prepared by immunoSEQ multiplex PCR; TCRdb keeps only in-frame clonotypes and omits some of them. The table has 2.5 million or so clones, 85% to 95% seen once. Sequencing input: naive CD4+ T cells sorted from blood. The receptors originated from a man aged 18 to 29 in good health. The CDR3 runs from the conserved cysteine through the conserved F or W. The D gene is left open where the match is weak.

-	TRBV6-6	TRBJ1-2	CASSPAVRGDGYTF	TGTGCCAGCAGTCCCGCGGTGCGGGGGGATGGCTACACCTTC
TRBD2	TRBV6-6	TRBJ2-7	CASKASGDYEQYF	TGTGCCAGCAAGGCTAGCGGGGACTACGAGCAGTACTTC
-	TRBV7-2	TRBJ2-5	CASSLVRGSPQTQYF	TGTGCCAGCAGCTTAGTTAGAGGCTCGCCCCAGACCCAGTACTTC
TRBD1	TRBV5-1	TRBJ1-2	CASSLGTGVYGYTF	TGCGCCAGCAGCTTGGGGACAGGGGTCTATGGCTACACCTTC
-	TRBV7-9	TRBJ2-7	CASSPAARSYEQYF	TGTGCCAGCAGCCCGGCGGCCCGATCTTACGAGCAGTACTTC
TRBD1	TRBV5-6	TRBJ1-4	CASSGGTGRLTNEKLFF	TGTGCCAGCAGCGGAGGGACAGGGAGGTTAACTAATGAAAAACTGTTTTTT
TRBD1	TRBV10-3	TRBJ1-3	CAISLGEGARNTIYF	TGTGCCATCTCCCTCGGCGAGGGGGCCCGAAACACCATATATTTT
TRBD2	TRBV2	TRBJ2-7	CASSSREGYEQYF	TGTGCCAGCTCAAGTCGGGAGGGGTACGAGCAGTACTTC
-	TRBV11-2	TRBJ2-3	CASSFGRLTDTQYF	TGTGCCAGCAGCTTCGGGAGACTAACAGATACGCAGTATTTT
TRBD1	TRBV6-1	TRBJ1-3	CASRERDRSRPSSGNTIYF	TGTGCCAGCAGGGAAAGGGACAGGAGCCGCCCTAGCTCTGGAAACACCATATATTTT
TRBD1	TRBV5-8	TRBJ1-5	CASSRGQGGRSGNQPQHF	TGTGCCAGCAGCCGTGGACAGGGCGGTCGTTCGGGCAATCAGCCCCAGCATTTT
-	TRBV28	TRBJ1-1	CASSGITPTEAFF	TGTGCCAGCAGTGGGATTACTCCGACTGAAGCTTTCTTT